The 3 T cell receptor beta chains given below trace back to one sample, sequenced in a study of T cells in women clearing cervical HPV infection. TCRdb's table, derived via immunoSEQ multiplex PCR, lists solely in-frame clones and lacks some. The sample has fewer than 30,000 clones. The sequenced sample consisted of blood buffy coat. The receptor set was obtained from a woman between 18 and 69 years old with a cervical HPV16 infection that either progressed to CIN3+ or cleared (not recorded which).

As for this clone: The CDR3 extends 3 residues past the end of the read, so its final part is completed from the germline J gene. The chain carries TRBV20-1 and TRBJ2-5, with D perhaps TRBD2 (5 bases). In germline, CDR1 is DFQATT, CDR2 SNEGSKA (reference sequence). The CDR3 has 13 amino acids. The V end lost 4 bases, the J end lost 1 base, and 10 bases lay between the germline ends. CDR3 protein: CSATQTIQETQYF. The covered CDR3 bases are TGCAGTGCTACCCAGACTATCCAAGAGACC.

CDR3 DNA, as far as it was read: TGTGCCTGGAGTTTTACAGGGGTGAGTAATTCACCG. Translating it yields CAWSFTGVSNSP. The CDR3 reads in full as CAWSFTGVSNSPLFF. The chain carries TRBV30 and TRBJ2-2; TRBD1 matches 7 bases. The read comes to an end 3 residues before the CDR3 does, leaving the germline J gene to fill in the end. CDR1 is GTSNPN and CDR2 is SVGIG in the germline V gene (reference sequence). The length of the CDR3 is 15 residues.

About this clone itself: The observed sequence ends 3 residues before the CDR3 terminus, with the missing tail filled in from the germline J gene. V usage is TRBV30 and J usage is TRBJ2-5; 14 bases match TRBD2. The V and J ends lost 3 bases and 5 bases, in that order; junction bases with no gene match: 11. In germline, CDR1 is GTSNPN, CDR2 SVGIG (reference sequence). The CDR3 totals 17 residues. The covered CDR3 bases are TGTGCCTGGAGCCCCGGGACTAGCGGGAGTAAGAGGGAGACC. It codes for CAWSPGTSGSKRET. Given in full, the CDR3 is CAWSPGTSGSKRETQYF.